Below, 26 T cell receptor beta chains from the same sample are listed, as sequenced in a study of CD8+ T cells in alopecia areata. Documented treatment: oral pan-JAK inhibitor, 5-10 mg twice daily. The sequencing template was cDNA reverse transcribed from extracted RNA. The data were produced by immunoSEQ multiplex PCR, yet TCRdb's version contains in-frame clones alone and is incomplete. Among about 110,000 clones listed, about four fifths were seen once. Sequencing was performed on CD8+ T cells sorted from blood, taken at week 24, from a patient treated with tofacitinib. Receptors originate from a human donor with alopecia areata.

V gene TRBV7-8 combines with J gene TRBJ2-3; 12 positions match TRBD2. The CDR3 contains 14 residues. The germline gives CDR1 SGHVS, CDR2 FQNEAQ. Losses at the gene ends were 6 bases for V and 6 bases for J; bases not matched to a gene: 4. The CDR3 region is CASSYGTSGDTQYF. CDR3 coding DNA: TGTGCCAGCAGTTACGGGACTAGCGGGGATACGCAGTATTTT.

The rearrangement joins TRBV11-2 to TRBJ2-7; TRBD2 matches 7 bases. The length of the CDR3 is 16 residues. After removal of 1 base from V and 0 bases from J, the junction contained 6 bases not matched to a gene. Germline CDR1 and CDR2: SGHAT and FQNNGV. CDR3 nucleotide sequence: TGTGCCAGCAGCTTAGCCTCGGGGGGTCCCTCCTACGAGCAGTACTTC. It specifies CASSLASGGPSYEQYF.

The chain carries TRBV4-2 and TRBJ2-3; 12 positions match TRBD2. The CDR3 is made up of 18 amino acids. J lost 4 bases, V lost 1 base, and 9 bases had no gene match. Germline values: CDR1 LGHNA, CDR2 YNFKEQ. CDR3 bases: TGTGCCAGCAGCCAAGTGCTAGCGGGGGGGCCTAGGGCAGATACGCAGTATTTT. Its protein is CASSQVLAGGPRADTQYF.

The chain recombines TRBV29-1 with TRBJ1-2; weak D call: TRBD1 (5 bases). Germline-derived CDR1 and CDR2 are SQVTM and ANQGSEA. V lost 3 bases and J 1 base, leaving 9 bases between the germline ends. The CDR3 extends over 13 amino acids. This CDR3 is CSVDNQGNYGYTF. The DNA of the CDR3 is TGCAGCGTTGATAACCAGGGTAACTATGGCTACACCTTC.

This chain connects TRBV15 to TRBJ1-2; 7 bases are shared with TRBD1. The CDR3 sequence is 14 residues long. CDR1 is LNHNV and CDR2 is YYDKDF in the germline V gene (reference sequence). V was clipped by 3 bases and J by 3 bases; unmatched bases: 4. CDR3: CATSRDTGDYGYTF. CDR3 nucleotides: TGTGCCACCAGCAGGGACACAGGGGACTATGGCTACACCTTC.

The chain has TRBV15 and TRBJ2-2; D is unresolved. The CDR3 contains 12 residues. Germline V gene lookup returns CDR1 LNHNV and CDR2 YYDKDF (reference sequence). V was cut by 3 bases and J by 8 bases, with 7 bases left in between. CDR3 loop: CATSSTGGELFF. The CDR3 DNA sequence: TGTGCCACCAGCAGCACGGGTGGGGAGCTGTTTTTT.

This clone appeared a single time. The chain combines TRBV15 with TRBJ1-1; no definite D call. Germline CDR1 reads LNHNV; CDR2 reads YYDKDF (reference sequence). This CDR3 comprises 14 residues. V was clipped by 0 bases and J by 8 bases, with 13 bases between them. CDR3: CATSRDSEGYEAFF. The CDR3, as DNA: TGTGCCACCAGCAGAGATTCGGAAGGGTACGAAGCTTTCTTT.

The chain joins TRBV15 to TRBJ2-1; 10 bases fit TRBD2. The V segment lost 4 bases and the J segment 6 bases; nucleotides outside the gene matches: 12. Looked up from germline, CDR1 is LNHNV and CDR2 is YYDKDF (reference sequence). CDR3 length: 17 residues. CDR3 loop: CATSTRYSGTSANEQFF. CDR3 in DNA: TGTGCCACCAGCACACGCTATTCCGGGACTAGCGCCAATGAGCAGTTCTTC.

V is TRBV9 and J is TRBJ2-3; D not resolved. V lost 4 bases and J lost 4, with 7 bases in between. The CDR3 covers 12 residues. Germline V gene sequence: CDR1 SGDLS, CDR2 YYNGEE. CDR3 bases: TGTGCCAGCAGCCCCCATTCAGATACGCAGTATTTT. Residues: CASSPHSDTQYF.

CDR3 coding DNA: TGTGCCAGCAGGGTATACAGGGATGCCTACAATGAGCAGTTCTTC. The encoded protein is CASRVYRDAYNEQFF. The J gene is TRBJ2-1, the V gene TRBV6-5, with D maybe TRBD1 (6 bases). V lost 6 bases and J lost 2, with 14 bases in between. Germline V gives CDR1 MNHEY, CDR2 SVGAGI. This CDR3 comprises 15 residues.

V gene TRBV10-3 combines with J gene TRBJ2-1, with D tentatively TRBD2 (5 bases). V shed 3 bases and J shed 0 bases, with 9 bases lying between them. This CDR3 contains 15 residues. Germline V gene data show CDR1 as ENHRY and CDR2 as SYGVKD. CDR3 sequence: CAISELEVSYNEQFF. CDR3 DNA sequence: TGTGCCATCAGTGAACTGGAGGTCTCCTACAATGAGCAGTTCTTC.

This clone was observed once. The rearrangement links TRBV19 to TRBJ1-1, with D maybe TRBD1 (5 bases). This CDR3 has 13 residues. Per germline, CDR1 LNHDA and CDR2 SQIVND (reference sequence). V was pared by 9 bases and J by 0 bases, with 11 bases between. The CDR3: CASMWGMNTEAFF. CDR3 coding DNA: TGTGCCAGCATGTGGGGGATGAACACTGAAGCTTTCTTT.

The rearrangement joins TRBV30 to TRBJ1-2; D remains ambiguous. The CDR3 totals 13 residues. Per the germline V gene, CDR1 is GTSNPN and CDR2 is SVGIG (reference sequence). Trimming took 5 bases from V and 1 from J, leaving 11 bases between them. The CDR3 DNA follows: TGTGCCTGGTATCAAGGGTTTAACTATGGCTACACCTTC. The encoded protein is CAWYQGFNYGYTF.

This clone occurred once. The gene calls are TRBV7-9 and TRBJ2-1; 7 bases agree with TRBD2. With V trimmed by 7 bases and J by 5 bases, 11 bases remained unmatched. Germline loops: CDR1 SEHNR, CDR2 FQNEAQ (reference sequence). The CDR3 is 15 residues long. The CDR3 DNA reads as TGTGCCAGCAACCTGATAAGACTAGCCAACAATGAGCAGTTCTTC. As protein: CASNLIRLANNEQFF.

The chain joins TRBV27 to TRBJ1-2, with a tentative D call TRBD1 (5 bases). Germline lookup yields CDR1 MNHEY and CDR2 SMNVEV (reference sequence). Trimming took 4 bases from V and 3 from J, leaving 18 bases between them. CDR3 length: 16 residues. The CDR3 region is CASSSTTLGPHYGYTF. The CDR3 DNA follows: TGTGCCAGCAGTTCCACAACCCTGGGGCCCCACTATGGCTACACCTTC.

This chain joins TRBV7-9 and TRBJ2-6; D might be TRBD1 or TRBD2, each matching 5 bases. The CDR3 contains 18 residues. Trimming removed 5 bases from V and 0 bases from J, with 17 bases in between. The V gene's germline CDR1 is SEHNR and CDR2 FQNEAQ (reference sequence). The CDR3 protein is CASSPLPGASSGANVLTF. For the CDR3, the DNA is TGTGCCAGCAGCCCACTCCCCGGGGCCAGCTCTGGGGCCAACGTCCTGACTTTC.

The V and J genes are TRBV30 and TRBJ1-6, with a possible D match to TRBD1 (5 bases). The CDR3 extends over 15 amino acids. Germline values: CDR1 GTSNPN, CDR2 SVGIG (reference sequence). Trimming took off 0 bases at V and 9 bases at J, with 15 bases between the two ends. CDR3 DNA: TGTGCCTGGAGTGTACGACAGAGGAATAGTTCACCCCTCCACTTT. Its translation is CAWSVRQRNSSPLHF.

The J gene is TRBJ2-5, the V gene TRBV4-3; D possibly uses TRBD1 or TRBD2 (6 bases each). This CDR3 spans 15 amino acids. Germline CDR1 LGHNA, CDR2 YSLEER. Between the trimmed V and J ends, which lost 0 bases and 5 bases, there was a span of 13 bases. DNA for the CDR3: TGCGCCAGCAGCCAAGATTCGGGGGCAGGGGAGACCCAGTACTTC. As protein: CASSQDSGAGETQYF.

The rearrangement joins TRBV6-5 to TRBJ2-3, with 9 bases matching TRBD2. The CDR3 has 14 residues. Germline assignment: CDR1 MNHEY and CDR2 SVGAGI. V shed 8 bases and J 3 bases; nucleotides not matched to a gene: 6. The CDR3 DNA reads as TGTGCCAGCTCTCGAAGCGGGGGGACAGATACGCAGTATTTT. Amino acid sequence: CASSRSGGTDTQYF.

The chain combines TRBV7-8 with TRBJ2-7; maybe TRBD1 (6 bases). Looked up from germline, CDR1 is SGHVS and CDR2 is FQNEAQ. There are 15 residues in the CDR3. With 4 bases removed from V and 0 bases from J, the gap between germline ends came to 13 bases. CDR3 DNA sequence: TGTGCCAGCAGCTCTCACCAGGGGCCCTCCTACGAGCAGTACTTC. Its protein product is CASSSHQGPSYEQYF.

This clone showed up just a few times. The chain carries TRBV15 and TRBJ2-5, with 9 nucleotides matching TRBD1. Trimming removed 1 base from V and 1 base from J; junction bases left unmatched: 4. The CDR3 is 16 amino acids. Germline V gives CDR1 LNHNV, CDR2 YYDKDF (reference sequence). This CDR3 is CATSRGIQGAQETQYF. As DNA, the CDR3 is TGTGCCACCAGCAGAGGAATACAGGGGGCCCAAGAGACCCAGTACTTC.

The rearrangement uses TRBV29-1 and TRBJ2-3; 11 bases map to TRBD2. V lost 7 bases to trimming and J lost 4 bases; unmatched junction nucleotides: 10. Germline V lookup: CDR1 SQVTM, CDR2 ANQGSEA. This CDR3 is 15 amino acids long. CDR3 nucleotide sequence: TGCAGCGCCTCACCGACTAGCGGGGTTGCAGATACGCAGTATTTT. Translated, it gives CSASPTSGVADTQYF.

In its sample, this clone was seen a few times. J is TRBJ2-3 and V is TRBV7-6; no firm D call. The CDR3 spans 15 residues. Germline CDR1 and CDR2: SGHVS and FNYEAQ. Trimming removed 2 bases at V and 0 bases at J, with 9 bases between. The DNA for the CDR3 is TGTGCCAGCAGCTTACTAGGGCGGAGCACAGATACGCAGTATTTT. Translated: CASSLLGRSTDTQYF.

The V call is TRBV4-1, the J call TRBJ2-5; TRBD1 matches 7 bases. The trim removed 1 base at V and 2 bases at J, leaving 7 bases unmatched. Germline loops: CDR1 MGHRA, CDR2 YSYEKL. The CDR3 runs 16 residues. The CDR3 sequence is CASSQGGDRAQETQYF. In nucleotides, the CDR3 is TGCGCCAGCAGCCAAGGTGGCGACAGGGCGCAAGAGACCCAGTACTTC.

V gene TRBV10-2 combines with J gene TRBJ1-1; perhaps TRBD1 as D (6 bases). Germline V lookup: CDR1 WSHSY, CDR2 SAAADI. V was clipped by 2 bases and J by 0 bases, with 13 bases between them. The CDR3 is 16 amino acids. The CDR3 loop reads CASSEAGGSMNTEAFF. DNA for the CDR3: TGCGCCAGCAGTGAGGCGGGGGGCAGTATGAACACTGAAGCTTTCTTT.

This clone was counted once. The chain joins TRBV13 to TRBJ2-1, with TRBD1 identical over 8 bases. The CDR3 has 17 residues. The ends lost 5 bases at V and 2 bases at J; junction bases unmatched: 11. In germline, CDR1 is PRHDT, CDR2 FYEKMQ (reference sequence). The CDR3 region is CASSTGSGQGPYNEQFF. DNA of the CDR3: TGTGCCAGCAGCACCGGATCTGGACAGGGCCCCTACAATGAGCAGTTCTTC.